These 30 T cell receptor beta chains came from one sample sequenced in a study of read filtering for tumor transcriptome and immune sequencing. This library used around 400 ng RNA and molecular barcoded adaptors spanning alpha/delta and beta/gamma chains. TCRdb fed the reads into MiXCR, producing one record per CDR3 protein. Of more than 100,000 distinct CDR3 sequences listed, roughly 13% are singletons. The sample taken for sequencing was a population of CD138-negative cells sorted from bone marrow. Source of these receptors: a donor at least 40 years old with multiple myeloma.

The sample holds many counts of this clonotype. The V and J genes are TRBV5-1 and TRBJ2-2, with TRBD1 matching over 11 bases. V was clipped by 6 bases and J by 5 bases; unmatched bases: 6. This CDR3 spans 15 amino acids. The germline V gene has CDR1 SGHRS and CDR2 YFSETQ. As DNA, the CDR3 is TGCGCCAGCACTGAGGGGACAGGGGGAACCGGGGAGCTGTTTTTT. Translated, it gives CASTEGTGGTGELFF.

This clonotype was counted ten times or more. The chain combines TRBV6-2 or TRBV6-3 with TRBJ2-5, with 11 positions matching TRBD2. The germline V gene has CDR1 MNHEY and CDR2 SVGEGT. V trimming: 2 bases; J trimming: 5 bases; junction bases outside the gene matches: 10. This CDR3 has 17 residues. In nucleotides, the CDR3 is TGTGCCAGCAGTTACGGGACTAGCGGTCCAGGGAAGGAGACCCAGTACTTC. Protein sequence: CASSYGTSGPGKETQYF.

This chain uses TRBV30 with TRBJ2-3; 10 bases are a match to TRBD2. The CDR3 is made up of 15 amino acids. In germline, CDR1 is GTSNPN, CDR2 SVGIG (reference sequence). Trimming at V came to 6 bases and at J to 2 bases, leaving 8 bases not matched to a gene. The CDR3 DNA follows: TGTGCCTGCCCGAAACTAGCGGGACTCACAGATACGCAGTATTTT. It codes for CACPKLAGLTDTQYF. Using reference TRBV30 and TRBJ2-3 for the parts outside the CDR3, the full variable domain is SQTIHQWPATLVQPVGSPLSLECTVEGTSNPNLYWYRQAAGRGLQLLFYSVGIGQISSEVPQNLSASRPQDRQFILSSKKLLLSDSGFYLCACPKLAGLTDTQYFGPGTRLTVL.

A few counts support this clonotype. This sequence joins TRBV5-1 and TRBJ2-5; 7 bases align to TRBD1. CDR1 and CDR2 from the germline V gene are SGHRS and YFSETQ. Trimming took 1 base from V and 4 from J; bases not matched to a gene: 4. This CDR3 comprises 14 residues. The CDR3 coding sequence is TGCGCCAGCAGCTTGAAGGGGGCCGGAGAGACCCAGTACTTC. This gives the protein CASSLKGAGETQYF.

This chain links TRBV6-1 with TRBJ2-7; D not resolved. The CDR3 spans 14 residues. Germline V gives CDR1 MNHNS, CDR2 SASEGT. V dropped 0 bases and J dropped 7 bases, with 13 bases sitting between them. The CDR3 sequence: CASSEATLLGEQYF. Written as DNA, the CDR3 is TGTGCCAGCAGTGAAGCTACATTATTAGGGGAGCAGTACTTC.

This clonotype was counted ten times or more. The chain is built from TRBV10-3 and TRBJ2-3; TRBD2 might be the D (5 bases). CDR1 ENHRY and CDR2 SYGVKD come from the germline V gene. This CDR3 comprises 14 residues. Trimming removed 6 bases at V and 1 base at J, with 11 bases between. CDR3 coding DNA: TGTGCCATCAGCCCGGAGGTGGGCACAGATACGCAGTATTTT. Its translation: CAISPEVGTDTQYF.

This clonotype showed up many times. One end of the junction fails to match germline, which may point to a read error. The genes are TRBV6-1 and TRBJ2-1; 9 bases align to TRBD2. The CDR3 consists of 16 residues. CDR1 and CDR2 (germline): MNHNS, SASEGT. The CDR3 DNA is TGTGCCAGCAGTGAATCTGCGGGAGGGTCCTACAATGTGCAGTTCTTC. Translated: CASSESAGGSYNVQFF.

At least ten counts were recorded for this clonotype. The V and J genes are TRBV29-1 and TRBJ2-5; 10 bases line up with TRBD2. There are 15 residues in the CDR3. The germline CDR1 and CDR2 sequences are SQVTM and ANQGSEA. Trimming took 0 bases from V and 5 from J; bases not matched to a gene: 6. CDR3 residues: CSVEDGAGGPETQYF. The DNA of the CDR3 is TGCAGCGTTGAAGACGGAGCGGGAGGGCCCGAGACCCAGTACTTC.

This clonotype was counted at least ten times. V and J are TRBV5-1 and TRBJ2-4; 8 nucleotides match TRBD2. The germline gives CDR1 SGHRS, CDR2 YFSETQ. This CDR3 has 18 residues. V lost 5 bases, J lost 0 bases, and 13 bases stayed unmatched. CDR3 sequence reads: CASSSGLAESLAKNIQYF. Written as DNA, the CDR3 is TGCGCCAGCAGTTCCGGACTAGCAGAGTCCTTAGCCAAAAACATTCAGTACTTC.

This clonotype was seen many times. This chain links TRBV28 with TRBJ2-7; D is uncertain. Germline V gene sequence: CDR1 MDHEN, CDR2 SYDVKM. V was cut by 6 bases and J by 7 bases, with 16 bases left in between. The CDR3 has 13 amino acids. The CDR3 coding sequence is TGTGCCAGCAGCTTGACCCAGGTGGGGGAGCAGTACTTC. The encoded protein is CASSLTQVGEQYF.

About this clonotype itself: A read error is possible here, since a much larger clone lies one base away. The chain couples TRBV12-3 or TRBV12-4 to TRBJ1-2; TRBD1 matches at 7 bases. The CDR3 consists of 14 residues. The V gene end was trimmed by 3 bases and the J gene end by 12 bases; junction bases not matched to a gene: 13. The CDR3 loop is CASSFGTEASGHTF. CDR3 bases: TGTGCCAGCAGTTTCGGGACAGAGGCTTCCGGCCACACCTTC.

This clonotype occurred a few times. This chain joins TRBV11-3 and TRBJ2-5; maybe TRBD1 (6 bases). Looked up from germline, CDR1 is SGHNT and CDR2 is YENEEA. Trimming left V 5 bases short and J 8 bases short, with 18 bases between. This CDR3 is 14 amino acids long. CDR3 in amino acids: CASSHRDIPRTQYF. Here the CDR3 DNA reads TGTGCCAGCAGCCATCGGGACATTCCAAGAACCCAGTACTTC. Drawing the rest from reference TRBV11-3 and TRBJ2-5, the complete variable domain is EAGVVQSPRYKIIEKKQPVAFWCNPISGHNTLYWYLQNLGQGPELLIRYENEEAVDDSQLPKDRFSAERLKGVDSTLKIQPAELGDSAVYLCASSHRDIPRTQYFGPGTRLLVL.

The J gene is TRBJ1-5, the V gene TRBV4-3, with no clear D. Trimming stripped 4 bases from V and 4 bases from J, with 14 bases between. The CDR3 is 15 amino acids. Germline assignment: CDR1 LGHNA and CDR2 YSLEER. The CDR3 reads CASSLDRDINQPQHF. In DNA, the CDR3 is TGCGCCAGCAGCCTGGACCGGGATATTAATCAGCCCCAGCATTTT.

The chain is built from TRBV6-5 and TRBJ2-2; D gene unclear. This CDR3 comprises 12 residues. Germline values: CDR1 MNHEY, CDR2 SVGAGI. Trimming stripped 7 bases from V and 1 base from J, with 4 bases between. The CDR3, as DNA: TGTGCCAGCAAATTGAACACCGGGGAGCTGTTTTTT. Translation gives CASKLNTGELFF.

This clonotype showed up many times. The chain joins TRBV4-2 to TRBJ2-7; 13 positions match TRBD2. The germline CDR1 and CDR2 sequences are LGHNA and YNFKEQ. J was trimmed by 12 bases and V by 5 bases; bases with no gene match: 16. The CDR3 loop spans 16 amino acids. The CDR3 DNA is TGTGCCAGCAGCGAGACCCTTACTAGCGGGAGGGCCGGGGGGTACTTC. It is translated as CASSETLTSGRAGGYF.

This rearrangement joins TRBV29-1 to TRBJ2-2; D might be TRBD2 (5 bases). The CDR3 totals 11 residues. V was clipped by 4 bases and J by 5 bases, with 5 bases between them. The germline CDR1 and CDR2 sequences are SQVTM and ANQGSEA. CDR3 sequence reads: CSVGGTGELFF. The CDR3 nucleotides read TGCAGCGTTGGCGGGACCGGGGAGCTGTTTTTT.

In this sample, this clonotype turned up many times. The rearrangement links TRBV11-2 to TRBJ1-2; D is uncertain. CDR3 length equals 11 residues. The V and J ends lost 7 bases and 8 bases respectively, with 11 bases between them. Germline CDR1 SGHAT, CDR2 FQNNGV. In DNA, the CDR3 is TGTGCCAGCACCTCTGGTCTCGGCTACACCTTC. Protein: CASTSGLGYTF. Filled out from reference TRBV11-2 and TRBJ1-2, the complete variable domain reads EAGVAQSPRYKIIEKRQSVAFWCNPISGHATLYWYQQILGQGPKLLIQFQNNGVVDDSQLPKDRFSAERLKGVDSTLKIQPAKLEDSAVYLCASTSGLGYTFGSGTRLTVV.

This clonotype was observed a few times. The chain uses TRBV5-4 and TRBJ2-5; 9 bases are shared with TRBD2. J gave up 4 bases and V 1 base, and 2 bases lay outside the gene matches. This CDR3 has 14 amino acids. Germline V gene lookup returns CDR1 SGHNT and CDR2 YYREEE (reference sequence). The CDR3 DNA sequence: TGTGCCAGCAGCTTGAAAGCGGGAGGAGAGACCCAGTACTTC. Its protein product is CASSLKAGGETQYF.

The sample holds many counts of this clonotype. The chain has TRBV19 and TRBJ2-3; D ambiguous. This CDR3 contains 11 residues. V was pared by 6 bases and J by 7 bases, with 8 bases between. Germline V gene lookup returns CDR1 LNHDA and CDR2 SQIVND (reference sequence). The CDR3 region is CASRLGNTQYF. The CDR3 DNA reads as TGTGCCAGTAGGCTAGGAAATACGCAGTATTTT.

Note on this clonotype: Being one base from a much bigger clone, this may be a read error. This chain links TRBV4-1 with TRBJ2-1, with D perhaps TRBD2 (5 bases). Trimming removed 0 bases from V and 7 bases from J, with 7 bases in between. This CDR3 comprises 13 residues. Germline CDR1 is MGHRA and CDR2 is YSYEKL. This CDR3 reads CASSQERVNEQFF. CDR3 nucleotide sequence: TGCGCCAGCAGCCAAGAGAGGGTAAATGAGCAGTTCTTC.

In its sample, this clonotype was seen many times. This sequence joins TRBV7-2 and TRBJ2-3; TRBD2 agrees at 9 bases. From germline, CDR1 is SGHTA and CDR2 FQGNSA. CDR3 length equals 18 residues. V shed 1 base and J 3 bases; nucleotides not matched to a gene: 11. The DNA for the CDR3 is TGTGCCAGCAGCTTAGGCAACGGACTAGCGTTCCATACAGATACGCAGTATTTT. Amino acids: CASSLGNGLAFHTDTQYF.

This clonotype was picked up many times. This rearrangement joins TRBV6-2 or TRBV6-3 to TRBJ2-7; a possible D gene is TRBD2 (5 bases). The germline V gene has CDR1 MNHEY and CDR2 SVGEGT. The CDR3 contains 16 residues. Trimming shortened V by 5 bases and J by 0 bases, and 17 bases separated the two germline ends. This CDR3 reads CASSPHGEQSSYEQYF. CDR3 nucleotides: TGTGCCAGCAGTCCGCACGGGGAGCAGAGCTCCTACGAGCAGTACTTC.

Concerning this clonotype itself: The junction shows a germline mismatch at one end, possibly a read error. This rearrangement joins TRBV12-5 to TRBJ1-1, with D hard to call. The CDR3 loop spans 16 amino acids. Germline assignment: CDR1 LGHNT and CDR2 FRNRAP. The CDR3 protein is CVSGLVGGYMNTEAFF. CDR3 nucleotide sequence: TGTGTTAGTGGTTTGGTAGGAGGTTATATGAACACTGAAGCTTTCTTT.

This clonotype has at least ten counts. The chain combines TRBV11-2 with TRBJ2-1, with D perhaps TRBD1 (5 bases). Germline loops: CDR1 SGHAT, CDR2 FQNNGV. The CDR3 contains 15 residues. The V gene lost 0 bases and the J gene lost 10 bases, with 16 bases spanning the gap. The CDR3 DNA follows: TGTGCCAGCAGCTTAGATTTGTTAGGGGAAATAGAGCAGTTCTTC. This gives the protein CASSLDLLGEIEQFF. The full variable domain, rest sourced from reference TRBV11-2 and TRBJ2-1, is EAGVAQSPRYKIIEKRQSVAFWCNPISGHATLYWYQQILGQGPKLLIQFQNNGVVDDSQLPKDRFSAERLKGVDSTLKIQPAKLEDSAVYLCASSLDLLGEIEQFFGPGTRLTVL.

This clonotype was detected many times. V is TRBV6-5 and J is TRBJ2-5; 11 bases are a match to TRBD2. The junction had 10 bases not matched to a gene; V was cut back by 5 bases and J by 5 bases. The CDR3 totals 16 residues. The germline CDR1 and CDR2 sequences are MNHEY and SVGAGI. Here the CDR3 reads CASSPGASGRWETQYF. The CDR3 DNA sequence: TGTGCCAGCAGTCCGGGGGCTAGCGGGAGGTGGGAGACCCAGTACTTC.

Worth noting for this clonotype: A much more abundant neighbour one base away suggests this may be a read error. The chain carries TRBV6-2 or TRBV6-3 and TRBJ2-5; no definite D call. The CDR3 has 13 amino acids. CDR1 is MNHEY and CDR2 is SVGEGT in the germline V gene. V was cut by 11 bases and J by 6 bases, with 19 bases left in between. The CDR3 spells CARTSSFVQTQYF. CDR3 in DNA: TGTGCCCGCACGTCTAGTTTCGTCCAGACCCAGTACTTC.

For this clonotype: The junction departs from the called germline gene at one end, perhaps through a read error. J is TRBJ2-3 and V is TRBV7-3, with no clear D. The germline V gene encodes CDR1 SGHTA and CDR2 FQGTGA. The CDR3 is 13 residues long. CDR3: CASSPNPTDTQCF. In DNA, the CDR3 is TGTGCCAGCAGCCCCAACCCCACAGATACGCAGTGTTTT. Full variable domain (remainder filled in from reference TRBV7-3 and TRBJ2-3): GAGVSQTPSNKVTEKGKYVELRCDPISGHTALYWYRQSLGQGPEFLIYFQGTGAADDSGLPNDRFFAVRPEGSVSTLKIQRTERGDSAVYLCASSPNPTDTQCFGPGTRLTVL.

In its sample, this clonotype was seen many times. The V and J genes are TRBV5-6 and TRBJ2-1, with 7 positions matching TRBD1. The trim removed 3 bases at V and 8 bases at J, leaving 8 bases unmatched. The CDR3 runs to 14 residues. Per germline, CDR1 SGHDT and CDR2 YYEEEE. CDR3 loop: CASSSTMRGHEQFF. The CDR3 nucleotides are TGTGCCAGCAGCTCGACTATGAGGGGGCATGAGCAGTTCTTC.

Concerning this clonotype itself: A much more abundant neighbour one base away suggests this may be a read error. DNA for the CDR3: TGCAGTGCTCCGGGCAGGGGCGAGCAGTACTTC. The encoded protein is CSAPGRGEQYF. The chain recombines TRBV20-1 with TRBJ2-7; TRBD1 might be the D (6 bases). Germline V CDR1 and CDR2: DFQATT, SNEGSKA (reference sequence). The V end was cut by 5 bases, the J end by 6 bases, with 11 bases between. CDR3 length: 11 amino acids.

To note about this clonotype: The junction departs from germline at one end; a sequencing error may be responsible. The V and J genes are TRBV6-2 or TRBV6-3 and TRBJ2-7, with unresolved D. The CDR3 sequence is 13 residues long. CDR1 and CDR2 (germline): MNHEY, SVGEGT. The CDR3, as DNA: TGTACCAGCAGTCCTGGGTTAGGCTACGGGCAGTACTTC. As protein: CTSSPGLGYGQYF.